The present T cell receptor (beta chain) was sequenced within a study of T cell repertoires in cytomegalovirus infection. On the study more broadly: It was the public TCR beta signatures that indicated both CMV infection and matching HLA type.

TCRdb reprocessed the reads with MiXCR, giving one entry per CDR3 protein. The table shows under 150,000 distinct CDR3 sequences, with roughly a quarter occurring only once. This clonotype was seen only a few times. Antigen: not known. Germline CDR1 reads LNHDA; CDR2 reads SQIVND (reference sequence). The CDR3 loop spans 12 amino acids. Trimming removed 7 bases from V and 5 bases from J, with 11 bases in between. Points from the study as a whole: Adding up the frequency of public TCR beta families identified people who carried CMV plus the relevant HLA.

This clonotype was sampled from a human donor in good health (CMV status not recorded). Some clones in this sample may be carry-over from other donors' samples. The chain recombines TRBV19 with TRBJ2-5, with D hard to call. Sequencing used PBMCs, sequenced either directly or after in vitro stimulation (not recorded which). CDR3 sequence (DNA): TGTGCCAGTAAAGGGCGTTCGGAGACCCAGTACTTC. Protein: CASKGRSETQYF. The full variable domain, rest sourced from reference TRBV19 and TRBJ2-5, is DGGITQSPKYLFRKEGQNVTLSCEQNLNHDAMYWYRQDPGQGLRLIYYSQIVNDFQKGDIAEGYSVSREKKESFPLTVTSAQKNPTAFYLCASKGRSETQYFGPGTRLLVL.